This T cell receptor (beta chain) was recovered during a study of low-dose radiotherapy and immunotherapy resistance in tumors. With respect to this clonotype: This sequence is one base from a far larger clone and is likely a read error.

The CDR3 covers 15 residues. Germline values: CDR1 PRHDT, CDR2 FYEKMQ (reference sequence). The V end was cut by 6 bases, the J end by 2 bases, with 14 bases between. The time point here: after trial treatment. Treatment specified: LDRT plus nivolumab, ipilimumab, low-dose cyclophosphamide and aspirin (RACIN trial). TRAV- and TRBV-specific primers, spanning alpha and beta chains, primed first-strand cDNA. TCRs were put through approximately 21 PCR cycles of amplification with Phusion. A constant-region primer and the V-primer adapter served as the primer pair. Each CDR3 protein is one row after TCRdb ran MiXCR on the reads. The sample shows tens of thousands of distinct CDR3 sequences, about 53% of them seen only once.

Sequencing used PBMCs, obtained after low-dose radiotherapy plus immunotherapy. This chain connects TRBV13 to TRBJ1-5, with D hard to call. This TCR was sampled from a male donor with gallbladder cancer. CDR3 DNA: TGTGCCAGCAGTCTTACGGTCGGTGGCAATCAGCCCCAGCATTTT. Encoded protein: CASSLTVGGNQPQHF.